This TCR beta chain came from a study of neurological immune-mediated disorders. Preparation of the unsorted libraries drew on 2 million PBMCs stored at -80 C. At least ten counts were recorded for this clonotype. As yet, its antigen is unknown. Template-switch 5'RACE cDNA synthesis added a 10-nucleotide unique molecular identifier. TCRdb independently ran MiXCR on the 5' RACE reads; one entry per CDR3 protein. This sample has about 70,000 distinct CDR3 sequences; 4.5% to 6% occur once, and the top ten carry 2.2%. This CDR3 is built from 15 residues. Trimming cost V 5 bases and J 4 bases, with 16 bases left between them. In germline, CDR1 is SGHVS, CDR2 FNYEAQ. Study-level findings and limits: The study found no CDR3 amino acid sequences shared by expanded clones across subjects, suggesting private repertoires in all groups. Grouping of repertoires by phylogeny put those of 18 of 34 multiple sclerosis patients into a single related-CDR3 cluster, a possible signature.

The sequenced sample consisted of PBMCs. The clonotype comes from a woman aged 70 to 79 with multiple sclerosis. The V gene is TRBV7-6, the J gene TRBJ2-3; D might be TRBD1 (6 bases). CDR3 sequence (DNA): TGTGCCAGCAGCGCCACAGGGATAGCTTCAGATACGCAGTATTTT. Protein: CASSATGIASDTQYF.